This is a list of T cell receptor beta chains from one sample in a study of T cell repertoires in aging, cancer and after chemotherapy. Each CDR3 protein gets one entry after TCRdb re-called the multiplex PCR reads with MiXCR. In the table there are roughly 5,000 distinct CDR3 sequences, 46% of which are singletons. The material sequenced was blood. These receptor sequences come from a human donor in good health. Both conserved end residues are part of each CDR3. Each record gives: clone size, D gene, J gene, V gene, CDR3 protein, CDR3 DNA. D genes are given only for firm matches. The size of a clone is reported for some rows only, either as once, few or many, or as a class for expanded clones.

size: -
D: -
J: TRBJ2-2
V: TRBV18
CDR3: CASSQGAAANTGELFF
DNA: TGTGCCAGCTCCCAAGGGGCGGCAGCGAACACCGGGGAGCTGTTTTTT

size: -
D: -
J: TRBJ1-2
V: TRBV29-1
CDR3: CSVERGPEEYGYTF
DNA: TGCAGCGTTGAGCGGGGCCCAGAGGAGTATGGCTACACCTTC

size: -
D: -
J: TRBJ1-5
V: TRBV6-1
CDR3: CASSGRGGNQPQHF
DNA: TGTGCCAGCAGTGGGCGTGGAGGAAATCAGCCCCAGCATTTT

size: -
D: TRBD2
J: TRBJ2-3
V: TRBV19
CDR3: CASSILASGGGFTDTQYF
DNA: TGTGCCAGTAGTATCCTGGCTAGCGGGGGCGGATTCACAGATACGCAGTATTTT

size: medium-sized
D: -
J: TRBJ2-3
V: TRBV29-1
CDR3: CSARLVDTQYF
DNA: TGCAGCGCCCGTTTGGTTGATACGCAGTATTTT

size: -
D: TRBD1
J: TRBJ1-3
V: TRBV18
CDR3: CASSQDRALSGNTIYF
DNA: TGTGCCAGCTCACAGGACAGGGCTCTCTCTGGAAACACCATATATTTT

size: few
D: -
J: TRBJ1-2
V: TRBV11-1
CDR3: CASSPMAGVGYTF
DNA: TGTGCCAGCAGCCCAATGGCGGGGGTTGGCTACACCTTC

size: -
D: TRBD1
J: TRBJ2-2
V: TRBV7-6
CDR3: CASSSQGAGTGELFF
DNA: TGTGCCAGCAGCTCACAGGGGGCGGGGACCGGGGAGCTGTTTTTT

size: -
D: -
J: TRBJ1-5
V: TRBV28
CDR3: CASSTFLGLIRGNQPQHF
DNA: TGTGCCAGCAGCACTTTCCTGGGACTCATACGCGGGAATCAGCCCCAGCATTTT

size: -
D: TRBD2
J: TRBJ2-1
V: TRBV11-2
CDR3: CASSLRGGLYNEQFF
DNA: TGTGCCAGCAGCTTACGGGGGGGACTCTACAATGAGCAGTTCTTC